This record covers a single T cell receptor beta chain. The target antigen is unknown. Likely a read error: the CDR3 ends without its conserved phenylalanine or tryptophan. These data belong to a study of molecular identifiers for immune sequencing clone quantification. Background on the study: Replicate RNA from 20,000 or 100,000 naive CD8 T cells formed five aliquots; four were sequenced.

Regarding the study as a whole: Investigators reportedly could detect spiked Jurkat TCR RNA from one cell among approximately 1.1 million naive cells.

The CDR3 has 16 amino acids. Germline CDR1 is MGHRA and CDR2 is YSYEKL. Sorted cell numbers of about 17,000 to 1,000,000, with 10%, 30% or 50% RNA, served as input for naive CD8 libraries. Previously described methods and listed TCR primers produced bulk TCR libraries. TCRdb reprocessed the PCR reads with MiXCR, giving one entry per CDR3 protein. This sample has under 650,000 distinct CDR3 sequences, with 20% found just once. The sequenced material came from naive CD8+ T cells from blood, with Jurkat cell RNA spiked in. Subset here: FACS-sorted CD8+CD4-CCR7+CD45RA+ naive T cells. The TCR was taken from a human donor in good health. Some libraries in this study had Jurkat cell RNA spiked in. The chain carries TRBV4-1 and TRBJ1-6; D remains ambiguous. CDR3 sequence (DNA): TGCGCCAGCAGCCAAGAGTATCGGGCAGGTAATGCACCCCTCCACCTT. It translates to CASSQEYRAGNAPLHL.